These 2 T cell receptor beta chains share one sample of origin, sequenced in a study of T cell changes during pregnancy in multiple sclerosis. TCRdb's copy holds only in-frame clones and misses some; the assay was immunoSEQ multiplex PCR. Of around 63,000 clones in the sample, around 92% were seen once. The sequences come from CD8+ T cells from peripheral blood mononuclear cells, collected in the third trimester of pregnancy. Receptors were obtained from a female donor in good health, enrolled as a control in a pregnancy study.

This rearrangement joins TRBV10-3 to TRBJ1-5; TRBD1 might be the D (5 bases). Germline assignment: CDR1 ENHRY and CDR2 SYGVKD. The CDR3 extends over 15 amino acids. The V end was cut by 3 bases, the J end by 1 base, with 10 bases between. In nucleotides, the CDR3 is TGTGCCATCAGTGATGCGGGGGTAAGCAATCAGCCCCAGCATTTT. Protein product: CAISDAGVSNQPQHF.

This chain connects TRBV4-2 to TRBJ2-1; 9 nucleotides align to TRBD2. With V trimmed by 0 bases and J by 6 bases, 9 bases remained unmatched. CDR1 and CDR2 (germline): LGHNA, YNFKEQ. The CDR3 length is 17 residues. The CDR3 sequence is CASSQEFSGGTINEQFF. As DNA, the CDR3 is TGTGCCAGCAGCCAAGAGTTTAGCGGGGGTACCATCAATGAGCAGTTCTTC.